The clone carrying this TCR beta chain has only one observation. In the authors' workflow: Estimation of nucleated cell counts relied on the amplification of reference gene primers. Profiled with immunoSEQ multiplex PCR; TCRdb holds only in-frame clones, not every one. V, J and clone size are taken as reported in that table, and D and trimming were inferred from the DNA itself. This table has 310,000 or so clones, around 87% appearing once. The data originate from a study of blood T cell repertoires in COVID-19. At the level of the study: Sites across the United States, Italy and Spain contributed samples from acute and convalescent COVID-19. T cells, B-cell-depleted T cells, or PBMCs supplied cDNA or gDNA.

The V gene end was trimmed by 0 bases and the J gene end by 1 base; junction bases not matched to a gene: 8. The CDR3 is 18 residues long. CDR1 SGDLS and CDR2 YYNGEE come from the germline V gene. This sequence originates from a woman under 30 with acute COVID-19. Sequencing was performed on PBMCs or T cells enriched from blood (not recorded which). The chain employs TRBV9 and TRBJ2-1, with 9 bases that match TRBD1. DNA for the CDR3: TGTGCCAGCAGCGTAGGTCAAAGGACAGGGGAATCCTACAATGAGCAGTTCTTC. Encoded protein: CASSVGQRTGESYNEQFF.